This T cell receptor (beta chain) stems from a study of blood T cell repertoires in COVID-19. Profiled with immunoSEQ multiplex PCR; TCRdb holds only in-frame clones, not every one. The top ten clones hold around 1% of a sample with 90,000 to 120,000 clones, 91% of them seen once. Per germline, CDR1 SGHNT and CDR2 YENEEA. Trimming stripped 5 bases from V and 3 bases from J, with 11 bases between. This CDR3 region has 13 residues. Sample: peripheral blood. The chain employs TRBV11-3 and TRBJ2-7, with D tentatively TRBD2 (5 bases). The sequence was obtained from a man aged 60 to 75 with acute or convalescent COVID-19. CDR3 loop: CASSEQRSYEQYV. The CDR3 coding sequence is TGTGCCAGCAGCGAACAGCGGAGCTACGAGCAGTACGTC.